This T cell receptor (beta chain) derives from a study of molecular identifiers for immune sequencing clone quantification (dated by TCRdb to the late 2010s). Study-wide context: In a replicate experiment, RNA from about 20,000 or 100,000 naive CD8 T cells was split into five aliquots, four of which were sequenced. The study was a methods study using CD8 T cells to benchmark molecular-identifier clustering-based TCR repertoire sequencing (MIDCIRS) and TCR RNA copy counting. Overall study outcomes, separate from this receptor: Even against a background of some 1 million naive CD8 T cells, spiked-in Jurkat TCR RNA amounting to a single cell's worth was reported to be detectable. When barcode sub-clustering was left out, chimeric consensus sequences inflated TCR diversity, with chimeras reaching as high as 47%. The naive libraries included spiked-in Jurkat TCR RNA (around 9 copies' worth), and this RNA is not part of the donor repertoire. Clones above 20 RNA copies held over 97% of molecules in CMV-specific effector cells but under 1% in naive cells. About 3 recovered TCR RNA copies per cell were obtained by modeling, versus about 9 by digital PCR, implying a capture efficiency of roughly 32%. The sizes of highly expanded clones could end up underestimated when identical TCR molecules share a barcode.

Libraries of naive CD8 T cells were generated from roughly 20,000 to 1,000,000 sorted cells, with 10%, 30% or 50% of the purified RNA used. Naive CD8 T cells were FACS-sorted as CD8+CD4-CCR7+CD45RA+ on a BD FACSAria II into RLT Plus buffer. Detection sensitivity was tested by spiking Jurkat RNA equal to around 11 TCR copies' worth into samples containing roughly 17,000-1,000,000 naive CD8 T cells. CD8 T cells were enriched using RosetteSep CD8+ T Cell Enrichment Cocktail and Ficoll-Paque, and the enriched cells then underwent ACK red cell lysis. Trimmed from V: 4 bases; trimmed from J: 2 bases; junction bases lacking a gene match: 15. The CDR3 numbers 18 residues from cysteine through phenylalanine. The DNA shown is the 54-base CDR3, in frame from base 1. Library generation was performed with PCR. The sequencer listed for this sample is Illumina HiSeq 4000. Preparation of bulk TCR libraries followed a previously described approach, with the TCR primers listed in Table S5. The Qiagen AllPrep DNA/RNA kit was used to purify total RNA. Before any analysis, reads coming from multiple sequencing runs of the same library were combined into one pool. In the authors' own workflow: Reads were retained only if an exact TCR constant sequence was present, and the retained reads were trimmed to 150 nt and grouped according to their 12-nt molecular barcodes. Reads in each barcode group were sub-clustered using a 15% Levenshtein threshold, and a quality-weighted consensus sequence was built for each RNA molecule. Non-functional sequences were discarded, and so were lower-count sequences lying one edit away from another sequence. Based on fitting two negative binomial distributions, any barcode sub-cluster with under 20% of the maximum read count was discarded. Clones were called with MiXCR by TCRdb after fastp trimmed the public reads at Q25, and only in-frame beta chains were retained. Rows with a matching CDR3 protein are joined into one entry that keeps the most common DNA and genes. It is TCRdb's table, rather than the study itself, that gives the V and J calls and clone size. For this sample there are 490,000 or so distinct CDR3 sequences; around a fifth appear just once. The top ten constitute about 0.78% of the sample.

This clonotype showed up many times. Its cognate antigen has yet to be identified. Base quality data are lacking; no much larger clone is found one base away. The rearranged chain carries TRBV12-3 or TRBV12-4 and TRBJ2-3; 7 bases in the junction line up with TRBD1. The sequenced sample was naive CD8+ T cells from blood, with Jurkat cell RNA spiked in. Interpreted using the paper, the cell subset or site label stands for: FACS-sorted CD8+CD4-CCR7+CD45RA+ naive T cells. The source is a human donor in good health. Some libraries in this study had Jurkat cell RNA spiked in. The DNA sequence reads TGTGCCAGCAGTTCCCACCCGGGACAGAATCCCTCCACAGATACGCAGTATTTT. This sequence encodes CASSSHPGQNPSTDTQYF.